This T cell receptor (beta chain) was documented in a study of blood T cell repertoires in COVID-19. The CDR3 totals 14 residues. The germline V gene has CDR1 MNHNY and CDR2 SVGAGI (reference sequence). The V and J ends lost 4 bases and 5 bases respectively, with 15 bases between them. Sequenced by immunoSEQ multiplex PCR; TCRdb stores in-frame clones only, minus some. The data contain approximately 61,000 clones, roughly 83% of them singletons. The source of this sequence is a man aged 45-60 years with COVID-19, enrolled during active disease. V and J are TRBV6-6 and TRBJ2-7; D is perhaps TRBD2 (6 bases). Sample: peripheral blood. CDR3 in amino acids: CASSSGTFSNEQYF. Here the CDR3 DNA reads TGTGCCAGCAGTTCCGGGACTTTCTCTAACGAGCAGTACTTC.